These 28 T cell receptor beta chains came from one sample sequenced in a study of vaccination effects on CD4 cells after COVID-19. No antigen has been assigned to these receptors. Having been cultured for roughly 10 days, the cells underwent CD4+ T cell isolation. The cohort was immunized with two doses of either the BNT162b2 or mRNA-1273 vaccine. The protocol was immunoSEQ multiplex PCR, while the TCRdb copy is restricted to in-frame clones and leaves out a portion. The profile shows some 47,000 clones, around 70% of them singletons. The sample was CD4+ T cells from PBMCs cultured without peptide, taken after COVID-19 vaccination. Source of these receptors: a human donor who received a COVID-19 vaccine.

This sequence joins TRBV29-1 and TRBJ2-3; D may match TRBD1 or TRBD2 (6 bases each). CDR1 and CDR2 (germline): SQVTM, ANQGSEA. Deletions cut 4 bases from V and 1 base from J, with 15 bases between. CDR3 length equals 15 residues. The CDR3 sequence: CSVVPLGGRTDTQYF. Here the CDR3 DNA reads TGCAGCGTTGTACCCCTGGGGGGCCGCACAGATACGCAGTATTTT.

The chain couples TRBV5-8 to TRBJ2-2, with D possibly being TRBD1 or TRBD2 (5 bases each). The CDR3 contains 15 residues. From germline, CDR1 is SGHTS and CDR2 YDEGEE. V shed 5 bases and J shed 0 bases, with 11 bases lying between them. This chain's CDR3 is CASSSGQPNTGELFF. In DNA, the CDR3 is TGTGCCAGCAGTTCGGGGCAGCCGAACACCGGGGAGCTGTTTTTT.

CDR3 sequence: CASRDSGIRSPLHF. CDR3 coding DNA: TGTGCCAGCAGGGACTCAGGGATTCGGTCACCCCTCCACTTT. The genes are TRBV6-5 and TRBJ1-6; D possibly corresponds to TRBD1 (5 bases). The CDR3 has 14 residues. Germline loops: CDR1 MNHEY, CDR2 SVGAGI. The germline V and J ends were trimmed by 6 bases and 10 bases, with 16 bases remaining between them.

The chain links TRBV19 to TRBJ1-2; possible D gene TRBD1, 5 bases. This CDR3 comprises 16 residues. Germline CDR1 is LNHDA and CDR2 is SQIVND (reference sequence). V lost 1 base and J lost 7, with 19 bases in between. The CDR3 loop is CASSIAAFRGNGGYTF. CDR3 in DNA: TGTGCCAGTAGTATAGCTGCCTTTCGGGGGAACGGTGGCTACACCTTC.

This chain links TRBV5-1 with TRBJ1-2, with 9 nucleotides matching TRBD1. The ends lost 0 bases at V and 5 bases at J; junction bases unmatched: 5. Germline V lookup: CDR1 SGHRS, CDR2 YFSETQ. This CDR3 is built from 15 residues. DNA for the CDR3: TGCGCCAGCAGCTTGGGTGACAGGGGGATATATGGCTACACCTTC. It translates to CASSLGDRGIYGYTF.

This sequence joins TRBV27 and TRBJ1-6, with D unclear. This CDR3 region has 15 residues. Trimming stripped 5 bases from V and 6 bases from J, with 14 bases between. CDR1 and CDR2 from the germline V gene are MNHEY and SMNVEV (reference sequence). This CDR3 is CASSRVGPGNSPLHF. The CDR3 DNA is TGTGCCAGCAGTCGGGTTGGGCCTGGTAATTCACCCCTCCACTTT.

J is TRBJ1-2 and V is TRBV28; D remains unclear. Trimming took off 2 bases at V and 8 bases at J, with 9 bases between the two ends. This CDR3 comprises 12 residues. CDR1 is MDHEN, CDR2 SYDVKM, per germline. CDR3 in DNA: TGTGCCAGCAGTTTAGAGCTGGGAGGCTACACCTTC. This encodes CASSLELGGYTF.

The chain carries TRBV29-1 and TRBJ2-3; TRBD1 might be the D (6 bases). Per the germline V gene, CDR1 is SQVTM and CDR2 is ANQGSEA. Trimming cost V 4 bases and J 6 bases, with 11 bases left between them. This CDR3 spans 12 amino acids. Written as DNA, the CDR3 is TGCAGCGTTGTGACAGGCGGGGATACGCAGTATTTT. Its translation is CSVVTGGDTQYF.

The chain employs TRBV7-2 and TRBJ2-1; the D call may be TRBD1 or TRBD2 (5 bases each). This CDR3 spans 15 amino acids. V was trimmed by 5 bases and J by 4 bases, leaving 15 bases between them. Germline CDR1 and CDR2: SGHTA and FQGNSA. The CDR3 loop reads CASSARWGGYNEQFF. As DNA, the CDR3 is TGTGCCAGCAGCGCACGGTGGGGCGGGTACAATGAGCAGTTCTTC.

The chain is built from TRBV6-5 and TRBJ2-1; 9 positions match TRBD2. The CDR3 sequence is 13 residues long. Germline loops: CDR1 MNHEY, CDR2 SVGAGI. J gave up 6 bases and V 7 bases, and 4 bases lay outside the gene matches. CDR3 sequence (DNA): TGTGCCAGCACAGCTAGCGGGATCAATGAGCAGTTCTTC. It codes for CASTASGINEQFF.

This clone was counted a single time. J is TRBJ1-4 and V is TRBV10-3; D is uncertain. The CDR3 is made up of 14 amino acids. Trimming shortened V by 0 bases and J by 5 bases, and 7 bases separated the two germline ends. Germline assignment: CDR1 ENHRY and CDR2 SYGVKD. The CDR3 DNA sequence: TGTGCCATCAGTGAGTCGCTGAGGAATGAAAAACTGTTTTTT. This codes for CAISESLRNEKLFF.

This clone occurred once. V gene TRBV11-2 combines with J gene TRBJ2-7, with no clear D. This CDR3 region has 14 residues. Germline CDR1 SGHAT, CDR2 FQNNGV. Trimming stripped 1 base from V and 1 base from J, with 8 bases between. The CDR3 sequence is CASSLGHSSYEQYF. CDR3 nucleotide sequence: TGTGCCAGCAGCTTAGGTCACTCATCCTACGAGCAGTACTTC.

The chain recombines TRBV5-8 with TRBJ1-5; 7 bases match TRBD1. From germline, CDR1 is SGHTS and CDR2 YDEGEE. J lost 4 bases, V lost 8 bases, and 6 bases had no gene match. This CDR3 is 13 amino acids long. For the CDR3, the DNA is TGTGCCAGTGGACAGGAATCGAATCAGCCCCAGCATTTT. Protein sequence: CASGQESNQPQHF.

The V gene is TRBV27, the J gene TRBJ2-1; D is unclear. Looked up from germline, CDR1 is MNHEY and CDR2 is SMNVEV (reference sequence). V was clipped by 3 bases and J by 0 bases, with 9 bases between them. This CDR3 has 15 amino acids. CDR3 region: CASSFYSSSYNEQFF. The CDR3 DNA follows: TGTGCCAGCAGTTTTTACAGCAGCTCCTACAATGAGCAGTTCTTC.

CDR3: CATSRGLVDSGANVLTF. DNA for the CDR3: TGTGCCACCAGCAGAGGTTTGGTAGACTCTGGGGCCAACGTCCTGACTTTC. The V and J genes are TRBV15 and TRBJ2-6, with D unresolved. V lost 1 base to trimming and J lost 0 bases, with 10 bases between them. The germline V gene encodes CDR1 LNHNV and CDR2 YYDKDF (reference sequence). CDR3 length equals 17 residues.

The CDR3 sequence is CASRDSGANVLTF. CDR3 nucleotide sequence: TGTGCCAGCAGAGACTCTGGGGCCAACGTCCTGACTTTC. V and J are TRBV25-1 and TRBJ2-6; no firm D call. The CDR3 spans 13 residues. Trimming stripped 6 bases from V and 0 bases from J, with 3 bases between. The V gene's germline CDR1 is MGHDK and CDR2 SYGVNS.

The chain couples TRBV6-6 to TRBJ1-1; D is ambiguous. This CDR3 spans 13 amino acids. In germline, CDR1 is MNHNY, CDR2 SVGAGI (reference sequence). V was pared by 2 bases and J by 5 bases, with 9 bases between. The CDR3 coding sequence is TGTGCCAGCAGTTACGGAGAATGGACTGAAGCTTTCTTT. Amino acid sequence: CASSYGEWTEAFF.

The gene calls are TRBV19 and TRBJ1-5; possibly TRBD1 for D (6 bases). This CDR3 is built from 15 residues. Germline loops: CDR1 LNHDA, CDR2 SQIVND (reference sequence). The ends were cut back, 8 bases at V and 4 bases at J, with 18 bases in the middle. CDR3 sequence (DNA): TGTGCCAGTTCCGATCGGGGGGCAGGTAATCAGCCCCAGCATTTT. This codes for CASSDRGAGNQPQHF. The variable domain in full, with the rest retrieved from reference TRBV19 and TRBJ1-5, is DGGITQSPKYLFRKEGQNVTLSCEQNLNHDAMYWYRQDPGQGLRLIYYSQIVNDFQKGDIAEGYSVSREKKESFPLTVTSAQKNPTAFYLCASSDRGAGNQPQHFGDGTRLSIL.

The rearrangement uses TRBV6-5 and TRBJ1-3; 10 bases are a match to TRBD1. CDR1 is MNHEY, CDR2 SVGAGI, per germline. J lost 6 bases, V lost 5 bases, and 4 bases had no gene match. The CDR3 is made up of 14 amino acids. The chain's CDR3 is CASSPGQGTNTIYF. The CDR3 DNA is TGTGCCAGCAGTCCGGGACAGGGGACAAACACCATATATTTT.

The chain employs TRBV2 and TRBJ1-1; TRBD1 might be the D (6 bases). The CDR3 length is 12 residues. Germline V lookup: CDR1 SNHLY, CDR2 FYNNEI. The CDR3 DNA is TGTGACCTCACGGGGGGCAGGGCTGAAGCTTTCTTT. Translating gives CDLTGGRAEAFF.

The J gene is TRBJ1-6, the V gene TRBV6-5, with a weak D call TRBD1 (6 bases). CDR3 length equals 16 residues. Trimming stripped 2 bases from V and 7 bases from J, with 15 bases between. Germline values: CDR1 MNHEY, CDR2 SVGAGI. In nucleotides, the CDR3 is TGTGCCAGCAGTTACGGATGGTCAGGGGACAATTCACCCCTCCACTTT. Translating it yields CASSYGWSGDNSPLHF.

This clone was seen more than once but under ten times. The chain uses TRBV7-9 and TRBJ1-6; 10 bases align to TRBD1. In germline, CDR1 is SEHNR, CDR2 FQNEAQ (reference sequence). Trimming cost V 5 bases and J 7 bases; bases outside gene matches: 2. This CDR3 is 14 amino acids long. CDR3 coding DNA: TGTGCCAGCAGCCGGGGACAGGGGAATTCACCCCTCCACTTT. This codes for CASSRGQGNSPLHF.

The rearrangement joins TRBV6-5 to TRBJ2-7; 7 bases match TRBD1. From germline, CDR1 is MNHEY and CDR2 SVGAGI. There are 15 residues in the CDR3. With 2 bases clipped from V and 6 bases from J, the junction kept 10 bases outside the gene matches. In DNA form, the CDR3 reads TGTGCCAGCAGTTACGCACTAGGGGGCTCCGGCGAGCAGTACTTC. This codes for CASSYALGGSGEQYF.

This clone appeared once. The chain recombines TRBV7-9 with TRBJ2-7, with 9 bases matching TRBD1. This CDR3 is 13 amino acids long. V trimming: 5 bases; J trimming: 3 bases; junction bases outside the gene matches: 2. Germline V gene sequence: CDR1 SEHNR, CDR2 FQNEAQ (reference sequence). The CDR3 loop is CASSGTGFYEQYF. The CDR3, as DNA: TGTGCCAGCAGCGGGACAGGGTTCTACGAGCAGTACTTC. Full variable domain (remainder filled in from reference TRBV7-9 and TRBJ2-7): DTGVSQNPRHKITKRGQNVTFRCDPISEHNRLYWYRQTLGQGPEFLTYFQNEAQLEKSRLLSDRFSAERPKGSFSTLEIQRTEQGDSAMYLCASSGTGFYEQYFGPGTRLTVT.

This chain connects TRBV11-2 to TRBJ2-1, with a possible D match to TRBD1 (6 bases). Germline V gives CDR1 SGHAT, CDR2 FQNNGV. The V end lost 5 bases, the J end lost 0 bases, and 14 bases lay between the germline ends. CDR3 length: 16 amino acids. The CDR3 sequence: CASSLIQDSSYNEQFF. CDR3 DNA sequence: TGTGCCAGCAGCCTTATACAGGACAGCTCCTACAATGAGCAGTTCTTC.

The chain joins TRBV19 to TRBJ1-4; D ambiguous. The CDR3 has 15 amino acids. Deletions cut 4 bases from V and 5 bases from J, with 14 bases between. In germline, CDR1 is LNHDA, CDR2 SQIVND (reference sequence). The CDR3 DNA is TGTGCCAGTAGTAACCGGGCCAACGGAAATGAAAAACTGTTTTTT. The encoded protein is CASSNRANGNEKLFF.

V gene TRBV2 combines with J gene TRBJ1-2; 10 bases line up with TRBD1. CDR3 size: 13 residues. Germline assignment: CDR1 SNHLY and CDR2 FYNNEI. V shed 6 bases, J shed 8 bases, and the junction held 6 bases outside the gene matches. DNA of the CDR3: TGTGCCAGCAGGGGACAGGGGCTGCGGGGCTACACCTTC. This gives the protein CASRGQGLRGYTF.

The rearrangement joins TRBV12-3 or TRBV12-4 to TRBJ1-5; D is undetermined. V was trimmed by 5 bases and J by 5 bases, leaving 10 bases between them. CDR3 length: 13 amino acids. CDR3 amino acids: CASSGWVDQPQHF. CDR3 nucleotide sequence: TGTGCCAGCAGTGGCTGGGTCGATCAGCCCCAGCATTTT.